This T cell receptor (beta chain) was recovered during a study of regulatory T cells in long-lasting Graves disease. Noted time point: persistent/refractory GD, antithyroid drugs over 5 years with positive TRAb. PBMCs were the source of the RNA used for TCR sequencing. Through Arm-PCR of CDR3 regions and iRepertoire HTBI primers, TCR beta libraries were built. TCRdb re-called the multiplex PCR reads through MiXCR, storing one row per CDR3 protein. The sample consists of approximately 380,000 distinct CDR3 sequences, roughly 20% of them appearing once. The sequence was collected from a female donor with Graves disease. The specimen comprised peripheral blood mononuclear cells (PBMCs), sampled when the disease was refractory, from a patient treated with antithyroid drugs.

CDR3 in DNA: TGTGCCAGCAGTTTTATTGGACAGCCCGAAGCTTTCTTT. It specifies CASSFIGQPEAFF. The J gene is TRBJ1-1, the V gene TRBV12-3 or TRBV12-4, with D possibly TRBD1 on 6 matching bases. This CDR3 is built from 13 residues. Trimming removed 3 bases from V and 8 bases from J, with 13 bases in between.